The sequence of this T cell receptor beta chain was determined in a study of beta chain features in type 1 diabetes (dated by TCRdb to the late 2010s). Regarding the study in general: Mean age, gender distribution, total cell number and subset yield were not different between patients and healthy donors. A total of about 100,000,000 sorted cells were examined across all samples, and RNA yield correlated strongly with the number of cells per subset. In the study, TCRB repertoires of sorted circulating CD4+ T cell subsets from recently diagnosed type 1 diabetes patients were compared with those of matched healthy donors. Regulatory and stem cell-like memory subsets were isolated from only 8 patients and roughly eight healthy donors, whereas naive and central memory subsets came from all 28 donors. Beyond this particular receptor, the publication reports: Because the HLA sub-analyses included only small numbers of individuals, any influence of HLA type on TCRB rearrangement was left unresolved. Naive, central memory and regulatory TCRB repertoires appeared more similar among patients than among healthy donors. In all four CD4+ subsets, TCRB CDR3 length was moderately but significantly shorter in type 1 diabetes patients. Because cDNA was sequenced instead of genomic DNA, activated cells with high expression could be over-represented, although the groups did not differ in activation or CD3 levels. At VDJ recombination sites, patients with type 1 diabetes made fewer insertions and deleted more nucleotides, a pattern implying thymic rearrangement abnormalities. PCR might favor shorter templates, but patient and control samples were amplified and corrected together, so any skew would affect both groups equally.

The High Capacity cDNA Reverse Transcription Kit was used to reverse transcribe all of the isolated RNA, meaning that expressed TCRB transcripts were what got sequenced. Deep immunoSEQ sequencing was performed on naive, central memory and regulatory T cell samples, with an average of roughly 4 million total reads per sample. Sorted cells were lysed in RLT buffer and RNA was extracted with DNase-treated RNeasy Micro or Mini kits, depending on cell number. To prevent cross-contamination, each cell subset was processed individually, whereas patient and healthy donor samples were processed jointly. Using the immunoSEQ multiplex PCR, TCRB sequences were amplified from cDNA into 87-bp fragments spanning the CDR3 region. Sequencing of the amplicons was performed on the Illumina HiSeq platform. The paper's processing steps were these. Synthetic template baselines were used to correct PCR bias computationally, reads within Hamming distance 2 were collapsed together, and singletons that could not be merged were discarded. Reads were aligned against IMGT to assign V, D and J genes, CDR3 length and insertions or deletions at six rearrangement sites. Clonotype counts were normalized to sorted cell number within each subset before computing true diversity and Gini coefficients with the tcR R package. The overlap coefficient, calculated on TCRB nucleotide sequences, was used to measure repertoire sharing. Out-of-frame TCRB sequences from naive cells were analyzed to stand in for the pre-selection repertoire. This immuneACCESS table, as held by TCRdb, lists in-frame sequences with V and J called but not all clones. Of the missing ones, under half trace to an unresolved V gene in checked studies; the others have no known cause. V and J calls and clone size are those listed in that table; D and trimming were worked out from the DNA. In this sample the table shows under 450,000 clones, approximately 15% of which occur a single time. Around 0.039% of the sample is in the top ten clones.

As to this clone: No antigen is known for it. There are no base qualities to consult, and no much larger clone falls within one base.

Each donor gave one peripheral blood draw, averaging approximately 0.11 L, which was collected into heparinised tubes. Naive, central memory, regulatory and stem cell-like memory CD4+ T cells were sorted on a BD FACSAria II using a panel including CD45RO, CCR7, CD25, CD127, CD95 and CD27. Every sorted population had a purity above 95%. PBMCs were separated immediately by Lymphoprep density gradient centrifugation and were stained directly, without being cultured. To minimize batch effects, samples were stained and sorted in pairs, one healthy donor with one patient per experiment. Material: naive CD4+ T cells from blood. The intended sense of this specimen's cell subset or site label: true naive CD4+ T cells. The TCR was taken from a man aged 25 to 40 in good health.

Here the CDR3 is given as CATSRAGAGYNEQFF. The sequenced DNA is TGTGCCACCAGCAGGGCGGGTGCGGGGTACAATGAGCAGTTCTTC. This receptor chain uses TRBV15 and TRBJ2-1; the D gene is possibly TRBD2, with 6 bases matching. Spanning cysteine to phenylalanine, the CDR3 consists of 15 amino acids. The only DNA kept is the CDR3, 45 bases in frame from the first base. CDR1 and CDR2 were assigned from the germline V gene (reference sequence) as LNHNV and YYDKDF. Cut back by 3 bases and 4 bases, the V and J ends lie 13 bases apart.